These 17 T cell receptor beta chains were sequenced from one sample in a study of blood T cell repertoires in COVID-19. The repertoire was sequenced with immunoSEQ multiplex PCR; TCRdb's copy has only in-frame clones and lacks some. Seen here are roughly 58,000 clones, roughly two thirds observed once, and the top ten hold approximately 51%. Sequencing input: PBMCs or T cells enriched from blood (not recorded which). The receptors shown here come from a woman in her fifties or sixties who had been exposed to COVID-19.

J is TRBJ2-7 and V is TRBV29-1, with D possibly being TRBD1 (5 bases). Germline assignment: CDR1 SQVTM and CDR2 ANQGSEA. There are 13 residues in the CDR3. V shed 0 bases and J shed 5 bases, with 11 bases lying between them. The chain's CDR3 is CSVEDRGAHEQYF. CDR3 DNA: TGCAGCGTTGAAGATAGGGGTGCCCACGAGCAGTACTTC.

J is TRBJ2-7 and V is TRBV11-2, with D possibly TRBD2 on 6 matching bases. Trimming took 5 bases from V and 2 from J, leaving 16 bases between them. Germline values: CDR1 SGHAT, CDR2 FQNNGV. CDR3 length: 15 amino acids. The DNA of the CDR3 is TGTGCCAGCAGCCCACGGGTTAGGAGGGCCTACGAGCAGTACTTC. Translated: CASSPRVRRAYEQYF.

Ten or more counts support this clone. The chain joins TRBV2 to TRBJ1-5, with a tentative D call TRBD1 (5 bases). Trimming cost V 5 bases and J 5 bases, with 10 bases left between them. This CDR3 is built from 13 residues. Germline assignment: CDR1 SNHLY and CDR2 FYNNEI. In DNA form, the CDR3 reads TGTGCCAGCAGTAAGACAGATTATCAGCCCCAGCATTTT. Amino acid sequence: CASSKTDYQPQHF.

This clone occurred a few times. The chain has TRBV19 and TRBJ1-5; D is perhaps TRBD1 (5 bases). V was pared by 0 bases and J by 7 bases, with 16 bases between. CDR1 and CDR2 (germline): LNHDA, SQIVND (reference sequence). The CDR3 contains 16 residues. CDR3 region: CASSIDSGGVGQPQHF. In DNA, the CDR3 is TGTGCCAGTAGTATAGACTCGGGGGGGGTGGGCCAGCCCCAGCATTTT.

J is TRBJ2-5 and V is TRBV28; D is unclear. The CDR3 is 12 residues long. CDR1 and CDR2 (germline): MDHEN, SYDVKM. V lost 4 bases, J lost 3 bases, and 6 bases lay in between. The CDR3 region has the DNA TGTGCCAGCAGTTCGTTAGAAGAGACCCAGTACTTC. Its translation: CASSSLEETQYF. Full variable domain (remainder filled in from reference TRBV28 and TRBJ2-5): DVKVTQSSRYLVKRTGEKVFLECVQDMDHENMFWYRQDPGLGLRLIYFSYDVKMKEKGDIPEGYSVSREKKERFSLILESASTNQTSMYLCASSSLEETQYFGPGTRLLVL.

This clone has only one observation. The chain recombines TRBV7-9 with TRBJ1-1; D might be TRBD1 (6 bases). The CDR3 is 14 residues long. The germline gives CDR1 SEHNR, CDR2 FQNEAQ (reference sequence). The V and J ends lost 1 base and 5 bases respectively, with 11 bases between them. CDR3 bases: TGTGCCAGCAGCTTAGTCGCGGGGGCGACTGAAGCTTTCTTT. Its translation is CASSLVAGATEAFF.

The J gene is TRBJ1-6, the V gene TRBV19, with unresolved D. With 3 bases removed from V and 10 bases from J, the gap between germline ends came to 10 bases. The length of the CDR3 is 13 residues. Germline-derived CDR1 and CDR2 are LNHDA and SQIVND (reference sequence). CDR3 DNA: TGTGCCAGTAGTATGGGAGTTCAGTCACCCCTCCACTTT. Its protein is CASSMGVQSPLHF.

The V and J genes are TRBV9 and TRBJ1-3, with 7 bases identical to TRBD1. V trimming: 0 bases; J trimming: 0 bases; junction bases outside the gene matches: 3. CDR1 is SGDLS, CDR2 YYNGEE, per germline. This CDR3 is built from 16 residues. The CDR3 bases are TGTGCCAGCAGCGTAGACAGGGGCCTCTCTGGAAACACCATATATTTT. Its protein product is CASSVDRGLSGNTIYF.

The chain couples TRBV2 to TRBJ1-2; D unresolved. V was cut by 7 bases and J by 5 bases, with 17 bases left in between. CDR3 size: 14 residues. Germline V gives CDR1 SNHLY, CDR2 FYNNEI. CDR3 DNA: TGTGCCAGCACACCGACGGATCCTAGATATGGCTACACCTTC. It encodes CASTPTDPRYGYTF. The full variable domain, completed using reference TRBV2 and TRBJ1-2, is EPEVTQTPSHQVTQMGQEVILRCVPISNHLYFYWYRQILGQKVEFLVSFYNNEISEKSEIFDDQFSVERPDGSNFTLKIRSTKLEDSAMYFCASTPTDPRYGYTFGSGTRLTVV.

This chain links TRBV19 with TRBJ1-6; D is undetermined. From germline, CDR1 is LNHDA and CDR2 SQIVND (reference sequence). This CDR3 has 13 residues. V lost 5 bases and J 7 bases, leaving 9 bases between the germline ends. CDR3 sequence: CASSSQANSPLHF. CDR3 DNA: TGTGCCAGTAGTTCGCAGGCCAATTCACCCCTCCACTTT.

The chain links TRBV19 to TRBJ1-5; TRBD1 matches at 9 bases. The CDR3 runs 14 residues. V was clipped by 6 bases and J by 5 bases; unmatched bases: 5. CDR1 and CDR2 (germline): LNHDA, SQIVND (reference sequence). CDR3 coding DNA: TGTGCCAGTAGCAGTACAGGGGGCGATCAGCCCCAGCATTTT. Translation: CASSSTGGDQPQHF.

The rearrangement uses TRBV18 and TRBJ2-6; 12 nucleotides align to TRBD1. CDR1 KGHSH and CDR2 LQKENI come from the germline V gene. The CDR3 spans 18 residues. V lost 3 bases, J lost 2 bases, and 5 bases stayed unmatched. CDR3 sequence (DNA): TGTGCCAGCTCACCCTCCGGGACAGGGGGCGCTGGGGCCAACGTCCTGACTTTC. This gives the protein CASSPSGTGGAGANVLTF.

J is TRBJ1-5 and V is TRBV20-1; D unresolved. Trimming cost V 1 base and J 13 bases, with 8 bases left between them. The germline CDR1 and CDR2 sequences are DFQATT and SNEGSKA (reference sequence). The CDR3 sequence is 10 residues long. The CDR3 here is CSARGEFQHF. DNA for the CDR3: TGCAGTGCTAGAGGGGAGTTTCAGCATTTT.

This chain connects TRBV9 to TRBJ1-6, with 10 positions matching TRBD1. The CDR3 is 16 amino acids. V shed 4 bases and J 9 bases; nucleotides not matched to a gene: 10. Germline V gives CDR1 SGDLS, CDR2 YYNGEE. CDR3 amino acids: CASSLDDRGRGSPLHF. CDR3 DNA: TGTGCCAGCAGCCTCGACGACAGGGGGCGAGGTTCACCCCTCCACTTT.

The table lists this clone with a count of one. The chain couples TRBV3-1 (or the pseudogene TRBV3-2) to TRBJ2-2; TRBD1 aligns across 12 bases. This CDR3 is built from 15 residues. In germline, CDR1 is LGHDT, CDR2 YNNKEL (reference sequence). Trimming cost V 4 bases and J 7 bases; bases outside gene matches: 4. Written as DNA, the CDR3 is TGTGCCAGCAGCCGGGACAGGGGGCGGGACGGGGAGCTGTTTTTT. Translating gives CASSRDRGRDGELFF.

V usage is TRBV9 and J usage is TRBJ1-4, with a tentative D call TRBD1 (6 bases). The V and J ends lost 0 bases and 4 bases respectively, with 10 bases between them. The length of the CDR3 is 15 residues. Germline CDR1 reads SGDLS; CDR2 reads YYNGEE. CDR3 in amino acids: CASSVEDSGNEKLFF. The DNA for the CDR3 is TGTGCCAGCAGCGTAGAGGACAGTGGTAATGAAAAACTGTTTTTT.

This chain joins TRBV15 and TRBJ1-2; possibly TRBD1 for D (5 bases). The CDR3 totals 13 residues. V gave up 3 bases and J gave up 8 bases, with 13 bases separating them. Germline CDR1 is LNHNV and CDR2 is YYDKDF (reference sequence). CDR3 sequence (DNA): TGTGCCACCAGCAGCAGGGATAGGATAGGCTACACCTTC. It encodes CATSSRDRIGYTF.